The present TCR beta chain was sequenced within a study of T cell repertoires in cytomegalovirus infection. Study-wide background: CMV infection and matching HLA type were both indicated by public TCR beta signatures. Overall study results and limits: The response measured ex vivo was dominated by TCR beta clonotypes (HLA-C-restricted and CMV-specific).

TCRdb re-derived calls from the reads in MiXCR, one entry per CDR3 protein. The sample lists roughly 630,000 distinct CDR3 sequences, less than 25% seen once, with 7.5% to 9% in the top ten. V shed 2 bases and J shed 3 bases, with 14 bases lying between them. The CDR3 runs to 16 residues. The V gene's germline CDR1 is MNHEY and CDR2 SMNVEV (reference sequence). About this clonotype: Its antigen is unknown.

The sequencing input was CD8+ T cells from PBMCs. V gene TRBV27 combines with J gene TRBJ2-1; D is ambiguous. The sequence was obtained from a human donor in good health (CMV status not recorded). Some clones in this sample may be carry-over from other donors' samples. In DNA form, the CDR3 reads TGTGCCAGCAGTTTAACCTCGGCCAGAATCTACAATGAGCAGTTCTTC. This sequence encodes CASSLTSARIYNEQFF.